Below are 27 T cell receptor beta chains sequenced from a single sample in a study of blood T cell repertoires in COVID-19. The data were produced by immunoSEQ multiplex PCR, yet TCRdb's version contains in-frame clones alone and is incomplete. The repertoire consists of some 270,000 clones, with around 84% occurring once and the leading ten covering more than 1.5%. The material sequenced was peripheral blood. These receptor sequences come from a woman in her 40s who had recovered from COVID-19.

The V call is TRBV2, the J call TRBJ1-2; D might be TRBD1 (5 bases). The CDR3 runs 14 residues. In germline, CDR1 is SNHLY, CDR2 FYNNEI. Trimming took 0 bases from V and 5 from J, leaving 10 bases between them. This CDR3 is CASSEALTVYGYTF. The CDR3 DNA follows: TGTGCCAGCAGTGAAGCGCTGACAGTTTATGGCTACACCTTC.

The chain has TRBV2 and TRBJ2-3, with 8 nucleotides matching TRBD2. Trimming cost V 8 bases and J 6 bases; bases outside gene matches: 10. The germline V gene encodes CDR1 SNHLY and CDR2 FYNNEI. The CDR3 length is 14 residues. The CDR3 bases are TGTGCCAGCTGGACCGGGGGGGCCCGCGATACGCAGTATTTT. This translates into CASWTGGARDTQYF.

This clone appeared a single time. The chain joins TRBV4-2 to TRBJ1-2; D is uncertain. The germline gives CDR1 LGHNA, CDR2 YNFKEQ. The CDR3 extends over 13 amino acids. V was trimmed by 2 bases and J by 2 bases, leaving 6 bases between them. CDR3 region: CASSQSSNYGYTF. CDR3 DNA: TGTGCCAGCAGCCAATCTTCGAACTATGGCTACACCTTC.

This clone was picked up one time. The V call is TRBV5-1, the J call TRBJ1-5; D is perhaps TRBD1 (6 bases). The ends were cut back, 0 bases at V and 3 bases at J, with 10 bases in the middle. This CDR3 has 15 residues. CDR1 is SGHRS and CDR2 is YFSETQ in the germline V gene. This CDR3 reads CASSLDGQHNQPQHF. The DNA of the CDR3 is TGCGCCAGCAGCTTGGATGGACAGCACAATCAGCCCCAGCATTTT.

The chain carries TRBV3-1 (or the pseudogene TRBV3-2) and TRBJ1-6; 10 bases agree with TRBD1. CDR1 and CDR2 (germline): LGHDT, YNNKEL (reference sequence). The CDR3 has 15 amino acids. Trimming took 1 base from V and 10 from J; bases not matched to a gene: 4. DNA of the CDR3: TGTGCCAGCAGCCAAGGGACAGGGGGTAGCTCACCCCTCCACTTT. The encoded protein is CASSQGTGGSSPLHF.

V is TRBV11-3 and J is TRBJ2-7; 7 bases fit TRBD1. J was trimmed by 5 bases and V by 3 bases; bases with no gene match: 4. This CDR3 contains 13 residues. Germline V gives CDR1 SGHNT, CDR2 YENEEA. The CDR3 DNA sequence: TGTGCCAGCAGCTTGGACAGGACCCACGAGCAGTACTTC. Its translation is CASSLDRTHEQYF. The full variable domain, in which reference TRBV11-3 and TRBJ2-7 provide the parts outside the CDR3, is EAGVVQSPRYKIIEKKQPVAFWCNPISGHNTLYWYLQNLGQGPELLIRYENEEAVDDSQLPKDRFSAERLKGVDSTLKIQPAELGDSAVYLCASSLDRTHEQYFGPGTRLTVT.

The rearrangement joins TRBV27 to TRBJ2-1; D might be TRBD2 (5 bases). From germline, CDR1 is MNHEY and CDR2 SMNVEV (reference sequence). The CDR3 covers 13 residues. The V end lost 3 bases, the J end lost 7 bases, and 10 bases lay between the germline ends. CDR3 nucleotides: TGTGCCAGCAGTTTGGGAGCAGCAAATGAGCAGTTCTTC. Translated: CASSLGAANEQFF.

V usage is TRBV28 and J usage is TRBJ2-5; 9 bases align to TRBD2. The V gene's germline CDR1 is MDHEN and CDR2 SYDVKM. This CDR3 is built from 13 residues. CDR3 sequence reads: CASGGGARETQYF. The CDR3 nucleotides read TGTGCGTCGGGCGGGGGGGCCCGTGAGACCCAGTACTTC.

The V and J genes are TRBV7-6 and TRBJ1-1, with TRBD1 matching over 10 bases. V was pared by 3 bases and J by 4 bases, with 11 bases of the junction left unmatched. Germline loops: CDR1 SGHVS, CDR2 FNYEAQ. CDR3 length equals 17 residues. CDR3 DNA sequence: TGTGCCAGCAGCTTGGAACGACCGGGACAGGGGAGCACTGAAGCTTTCTTT. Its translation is CASSLERPGQGSTEAFF.

The CDR3 DNA reads as TGTGCCTGGAGTAGAAGGGACAGGAACACTGAAGCTTTCTTT. Translation: CAWSRRDRNTEAFF. The V call is TRBV30, the J call TRBJ1-1; 7 bases agree with TRBD1. The CDR3 contains 14 residues. The J segment lost 1 base and the V segment lost 2 bases, leaving 4 bases of the junction unmatched. The germline gives CDR1 GTSNPN, CDR2 SVGIG (reference sequence).

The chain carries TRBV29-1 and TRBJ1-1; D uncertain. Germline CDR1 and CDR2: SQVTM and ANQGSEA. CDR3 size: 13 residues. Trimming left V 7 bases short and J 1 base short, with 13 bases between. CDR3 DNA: TGCAGCGGGCTAGACCGAGCGAACACTGAAGCTTTCTTT. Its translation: CSGLDRANTEAFF. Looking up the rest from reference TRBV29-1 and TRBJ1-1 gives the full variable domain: SAVISQKPSRDICQRGTSLTIQCQVDSQVTMMFWYRQQPGQSLTLIATANQGSEATYESGFVIDKFPISRPNLTFSTLTVSNMSPEDSSIYLCSGLDRANTEAFFGQGTRLTVV.

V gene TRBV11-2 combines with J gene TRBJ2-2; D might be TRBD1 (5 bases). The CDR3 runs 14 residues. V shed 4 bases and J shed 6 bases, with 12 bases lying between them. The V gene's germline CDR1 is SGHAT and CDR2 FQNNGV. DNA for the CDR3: TGTGCCAGCAGCTCCCCCAGGGAAGCCGGGGAGCTGTTTTTT. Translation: CASSSPREAGELFF.

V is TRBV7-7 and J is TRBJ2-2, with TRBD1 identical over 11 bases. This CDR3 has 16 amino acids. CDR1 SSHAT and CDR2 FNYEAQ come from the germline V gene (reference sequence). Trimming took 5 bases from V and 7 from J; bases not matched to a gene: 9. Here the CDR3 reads CASSPRTGGYSGELFF. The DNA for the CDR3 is TGTGCCAGCAGCCCGAGGACAGGGGGCTATAGCGGGGAGCTGTTTTTT.

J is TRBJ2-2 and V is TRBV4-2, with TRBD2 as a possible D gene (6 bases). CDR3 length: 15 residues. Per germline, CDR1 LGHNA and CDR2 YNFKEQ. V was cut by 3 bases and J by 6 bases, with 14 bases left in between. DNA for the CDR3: TGTGCCAGCAGCCAGGGTCAGACTAGTGCCGGGGAGCTGTTTTTT. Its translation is CASSQGQTSAGELFF.

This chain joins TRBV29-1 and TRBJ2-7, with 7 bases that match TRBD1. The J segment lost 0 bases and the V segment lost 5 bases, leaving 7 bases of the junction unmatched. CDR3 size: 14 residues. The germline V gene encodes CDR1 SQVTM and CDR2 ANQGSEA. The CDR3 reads CSVYRDSFSYEQYF. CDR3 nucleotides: TGCAGCGTTTACCGGGACAGCTTCTCCTACGAGCAGTACTTC.

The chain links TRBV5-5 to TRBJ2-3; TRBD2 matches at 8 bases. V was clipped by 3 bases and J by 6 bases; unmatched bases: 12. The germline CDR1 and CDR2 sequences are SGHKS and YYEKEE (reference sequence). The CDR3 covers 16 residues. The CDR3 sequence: CASSSRLASSRDTQYF. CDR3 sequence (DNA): TGTGCCAGCAGCTCCCGACTAGCGAGCAGTCGGGATACGCAGTATTTT.

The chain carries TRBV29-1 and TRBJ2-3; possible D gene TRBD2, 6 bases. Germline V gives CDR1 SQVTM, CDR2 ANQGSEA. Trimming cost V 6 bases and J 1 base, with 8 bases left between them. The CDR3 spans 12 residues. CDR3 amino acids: CSVGTGTDTQYF. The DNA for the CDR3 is TGCAGCGTAGGGACTGGCACAGATACGCAGTATTTT.

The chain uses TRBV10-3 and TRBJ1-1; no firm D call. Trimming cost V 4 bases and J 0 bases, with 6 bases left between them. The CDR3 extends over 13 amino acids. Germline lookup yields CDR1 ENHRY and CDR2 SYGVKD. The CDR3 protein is CAISAQLNTEAFF. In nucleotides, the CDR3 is TGTGCCATCAGTGCGCAGTTGAACACTGAAGCTTTCTTT.

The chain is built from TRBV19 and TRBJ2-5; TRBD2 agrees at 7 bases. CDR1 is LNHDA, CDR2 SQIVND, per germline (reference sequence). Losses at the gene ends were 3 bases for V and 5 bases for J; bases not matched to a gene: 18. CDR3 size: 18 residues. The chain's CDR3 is CASSIGLAVPTRRETQYF. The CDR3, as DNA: TGTGCCAGTAGTATTGGGCTAGCGGTCCCCACCCGAAGGGAGACCCAGTACTTC. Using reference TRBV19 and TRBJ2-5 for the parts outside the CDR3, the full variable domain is DGGITQSPKYLFRKEGQNVTLSCEQNLNHDAMYWYRQDPGQGLRLIYYSQIVNDFQKGDIAEGYSVSREKKESFPLTVTSAQKNPTAFYLCASSIGLAVPTRRETQYFGPGTRLLVL.

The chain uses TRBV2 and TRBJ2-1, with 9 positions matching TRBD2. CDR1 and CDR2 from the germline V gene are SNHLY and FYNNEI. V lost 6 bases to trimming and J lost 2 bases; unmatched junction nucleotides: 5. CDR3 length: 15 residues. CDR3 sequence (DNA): TGTGCCAGCAGCGATAGCGGGGGAACCTACAATGAGCAGTTCTTC. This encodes CASSDSGGTYNEQFF.

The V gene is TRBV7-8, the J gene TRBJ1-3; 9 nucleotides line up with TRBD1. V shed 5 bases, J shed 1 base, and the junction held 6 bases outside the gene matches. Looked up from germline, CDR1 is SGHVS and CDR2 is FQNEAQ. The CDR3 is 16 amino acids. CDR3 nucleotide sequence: TGTGCCAGCAGCGCAACAGGGGGCGCGTCTGGAAACACCATATATTTT. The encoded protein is CASSATGGASGNTIYF.

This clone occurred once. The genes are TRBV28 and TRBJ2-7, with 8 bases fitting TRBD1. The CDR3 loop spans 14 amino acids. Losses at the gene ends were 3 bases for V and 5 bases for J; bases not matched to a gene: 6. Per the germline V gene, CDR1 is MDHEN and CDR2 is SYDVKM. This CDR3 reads CASSFSDRDNEQYF. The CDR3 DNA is TGTGCCAGCAGTTTCTCGGACAGGGACAACGAGCAGTACTTC.

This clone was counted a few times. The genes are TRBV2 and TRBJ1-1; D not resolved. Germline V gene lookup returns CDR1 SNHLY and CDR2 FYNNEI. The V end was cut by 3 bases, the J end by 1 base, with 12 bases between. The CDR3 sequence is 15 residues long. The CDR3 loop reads CASSEDGRGNTEAFF. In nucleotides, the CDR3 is TGTGCCAGCAGTGAGGATGGCCGGGGGAACACTGAAGCTTTCTTT.

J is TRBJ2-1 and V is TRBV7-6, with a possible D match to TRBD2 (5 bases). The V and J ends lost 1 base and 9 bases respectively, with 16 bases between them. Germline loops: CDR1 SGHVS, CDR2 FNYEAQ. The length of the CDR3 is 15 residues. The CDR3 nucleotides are TGTGCCAGCAGCTTAGTCCTGGAGAACCGGGGTGAGCAGTTCTTC. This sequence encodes CASSLVLENRGEQFF. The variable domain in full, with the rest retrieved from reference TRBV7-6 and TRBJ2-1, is GAGVSQSPRYKVTKRGQDVALRCDPISGHVSLYWYRQALGQGPEFLTYFNYEAQQDKSGLPNDRFSAERPEGSISTLTIQRTEQRDSAMYRCASSLVLENRGEQFFGPGTRLTVL.

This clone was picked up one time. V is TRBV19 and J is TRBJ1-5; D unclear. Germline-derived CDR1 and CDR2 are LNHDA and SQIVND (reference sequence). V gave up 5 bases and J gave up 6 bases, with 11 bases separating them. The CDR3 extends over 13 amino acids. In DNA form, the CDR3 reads TGTGCCAGTAGTTTTTCCCTACTTCAGCCCCAGCATTTT. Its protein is CASSFSLLQPQHF.

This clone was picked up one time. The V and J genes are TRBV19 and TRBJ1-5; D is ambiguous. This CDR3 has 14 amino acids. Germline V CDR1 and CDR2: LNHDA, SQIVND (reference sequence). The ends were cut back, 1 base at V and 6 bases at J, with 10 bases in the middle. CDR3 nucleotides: TGTGCCAGTAGTATAGCAGTGGTTGGTCAGCCCCAGCATTTT. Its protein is CASSIAVVGQPQHF.

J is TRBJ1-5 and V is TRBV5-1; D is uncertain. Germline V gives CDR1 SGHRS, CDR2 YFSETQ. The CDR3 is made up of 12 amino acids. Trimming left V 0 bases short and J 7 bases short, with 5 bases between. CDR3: CASSLDAQPQHF. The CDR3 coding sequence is TGCGCCAGCAGCTTGGATGCGCAGCCCCAGCATTTT.